This entry describes one T cell receptor beta chain. Produced via immunoSEQ multiplex PCR; TCRdb's table is partial and in-frame only. The sample consists of about 74,000 clones, around four fifths of them appearing once. The CDR3 has 14 residues. V dropped 4 bases and J dropped 3; count of bases not matched to a gene: 6. Germline CDR1 is SGHKS and CDR2 is YYEKEE (reference sequence). These data come from a study of blood T cell repertoires in COVID-19. Study summary: Acute-phase and convalescent COVID-19 samples originated in the United States, Italy and Spain. The cDNA or gDNA used as material had been derived from T cells, B-cell-depleted T cells, or PBMCs.

The chain uses TRBV5-5 and TRBJ1-2, with 7 bases lining up with TRBD1. The TCR comes from a man between 65 and 85 years old with acute or convalescent COVID-19. The material sequenced was peripheral blood. CDR3 sequence reads: CASSPQGGDYGYTF. CDR3 DNA: TGTGCCAGCAGCCCGCAGGGGGGAGACTATGGCTACACCTTC.